A single sample is the source of the 8 T cell receptor beta chains below, sequenced in a study of blood T cell repertoires in COVID-19. Assay: immunoSEQ multiplex PCR; the TCRdb copy retains only in-frame clones and omits some. The sample contains roughly 450,000 clones, 90% of which appear only once. Sequenced input: PBMCs or T cells enriched from blood (not recorded which). The origin of the receptors is a man aged 18 to 30 who had recovered from COVID-19.

The chain uses TRBV18 and TRBJ2-7; TRBD1 matches at 10 bases. The CDR3 totals 17 residues. Germline V gene data show CDR1 as KGHSH and CDR2 as LQKENI. J gave up 5 bases and V 0 bases, and 10 bases lay outside the gene matches. This CDR3 reads CASSPPVIDRGQDEQYF. The DNA for the CDR3 is TGTGCCAGCTCACCACCGGTAATAGACAGGGGGCAGGACGAGCAGTACTTC.

This chain joins TRBV4-1 and TRBJ1-5; the D is unclear. V was cut by 0 bases and J by 6 bases, with 6 bases left in between. The CDR3 spans 13 residues. The V gene's germline CDR1 is MGHRA and CDR2 YSYEKL. For the CDR3, the DNA is TGCGCCAGCAGCCAAGATGGCCCTCAGCCCCAGCATTTT. It codes for CASSQDGPQPQHF.

The chain uses TRBV19 and TRBJ1-5; a possible D gene is TRBD1 (6 bases). The CDR3 sequence is 15 residues long. The ends were cut back, 4 bases at V and 4 bases at J, with 14 bases in the middle. Per germline, CDR1 LNHDA and CDR2 SQIVND (reference sequence). The DNA of the CDR3 is TGTGCCAGTAGTACACTAGGACAGAGGAATCAGCCCCAGCATTTT. This gives the protein CASSTLGQRNQPQHF.

The V and J genes are TRBV30 and TRBJ1-2, with unresolved D. With 1 base removed from V and 4 bases from J, the gap between germline ends came to 16 bases. Germline V gene data show CDR1 as GTSNPN and CDR2 as SVGIG (reference sequence). CDR3 length: 15 amino acids. CDR3: CAWSGRERIFYGYTF. CDR3 DNA sequence: TGTGCCTGGAGTGGTCGTGAGAGGATTTTCTATGGCTACACCTTC.

The chain uses TRBV27 and TRBJ1-2; 8 positions agree with TRBD1. Trimming removed 0 bases from V and 7 bases from J; junction bases left unmatched: 7. This CDR3 spans 15 amino acids. CDR1 and CDR2 (germline): MNHEY, SMNVEV (reference sequence). The CDR3: CASSLSAQGAGGYTF. The DNA for the CDR3 is TGTGCCAGCAGTTTATCCGCTCAGGGGGCGGGTGGCTACACCTTC.

This clone was seen only a few times. The chain employs TRBV28 and TRBJ1-4; 9 nucleotides match TRBD1. After removal of 1 base from V and 3 bases from J, the junction contained 3 bases not matched to a gene. There are 16 residues in the CDR3. Germline assignment: CDR1 MDHEN and CDR2 SYDVKM. The CDR3 region is CASSLLGQGPNEKLFF. CDR3 nucleotide sequence: TGTGCCAGCAGTTTATTGGGACAGGGCCCTAATGAAAAACTGTTTTTT.

The rearrangement links TRBV30 to TRBJ1-4; D not resolved. Trimming removed 1 base at V and 1 base at J, with 25 bases between. The CDR3 is made up of 20 amino acids. Germline V lookup: CDR1 GTSNPN, CDR2 SVGIG (reference sequence). The CDR3 bases are TGTGCCTGGAGTGGATACGGGGAGCAAGATCCCTCAGGAACTAATGAAAAACTGTTTTTT. Its protein product is CAWSGYGEQDPSGTNEKLFF.

The chain has TRBV2 and TRBJ2-4, with no clear D. Germline loops: CDR1 SNHLY, CDR2 FYNNEI. This CDR3 comprises 15 residues. The germline V and J ends were trimmed by 8 bases and 0 bases, with 14 bases remaining between them. This chain's CDR3 is CASGANTVAKNIQYF. CDR3 DNA sequence: TGTGCCAGCGGAGCCAACACCGTAGCCAAAAACATTCAGTACTTC.